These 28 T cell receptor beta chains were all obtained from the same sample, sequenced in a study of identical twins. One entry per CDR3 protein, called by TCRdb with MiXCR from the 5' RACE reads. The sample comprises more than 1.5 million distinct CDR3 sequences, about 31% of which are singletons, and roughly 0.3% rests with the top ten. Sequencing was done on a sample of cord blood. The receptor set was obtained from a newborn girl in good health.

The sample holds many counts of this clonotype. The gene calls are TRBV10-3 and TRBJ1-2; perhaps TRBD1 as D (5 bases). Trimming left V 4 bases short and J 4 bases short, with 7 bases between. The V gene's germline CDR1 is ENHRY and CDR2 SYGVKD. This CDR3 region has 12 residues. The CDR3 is CAISGTPYGYTF. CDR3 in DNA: TGTGCCATCAGTGGGACACCCTATGGCTACACCTTC.

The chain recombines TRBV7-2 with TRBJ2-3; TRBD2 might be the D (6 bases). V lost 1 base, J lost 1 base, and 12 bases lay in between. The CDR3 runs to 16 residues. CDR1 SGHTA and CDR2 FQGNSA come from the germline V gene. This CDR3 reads CASSLEMASGTDTQYF. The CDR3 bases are TGTGCCAGCAGCTTAGAAATGGCTAGCGGCACAGATACGCAGTATTTT.

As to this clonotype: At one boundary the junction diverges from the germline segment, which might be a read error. This chain's CDR3 is CASSYTRQSSDQPQHF. DNA of the CDR3: TGTGCCAGCAGTTACACCCGACAGTCTAGCGATCAGCCCCAGCATTTT. The V call is TRBV6-6, the J call TRBJ1-5, with D possibly matching TRBD1 (5 bases). Germline V gene sequence: CDR1 MNHNY, CDR2 SVGAGI (reference sequence). The CDR3 is made up of 16 amino acids.

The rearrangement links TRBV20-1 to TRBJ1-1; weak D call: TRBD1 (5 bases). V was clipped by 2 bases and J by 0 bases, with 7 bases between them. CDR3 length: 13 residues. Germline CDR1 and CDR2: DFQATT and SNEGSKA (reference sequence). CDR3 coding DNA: TGCAGTGCTAGAAGGGACCTGAACACTGAAGCTTTCTTT. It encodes CSARRDLNTEAFF.

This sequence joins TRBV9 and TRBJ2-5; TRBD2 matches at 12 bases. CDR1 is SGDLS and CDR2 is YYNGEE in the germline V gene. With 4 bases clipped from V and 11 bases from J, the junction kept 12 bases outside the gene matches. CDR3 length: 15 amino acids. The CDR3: CASSLFTSGGHEQYF. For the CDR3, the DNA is TGTGCCAGCAGCTTATTTACTAGCGGGGGGCATGAGCAGTACTTC.

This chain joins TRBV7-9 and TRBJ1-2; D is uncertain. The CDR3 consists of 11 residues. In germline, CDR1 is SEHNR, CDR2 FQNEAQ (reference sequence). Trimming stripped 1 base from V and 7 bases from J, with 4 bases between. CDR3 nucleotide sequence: TGTGCCAGCAGCTTAGGTCCTGGCTACACCTTC. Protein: CASSLGPGYTF.

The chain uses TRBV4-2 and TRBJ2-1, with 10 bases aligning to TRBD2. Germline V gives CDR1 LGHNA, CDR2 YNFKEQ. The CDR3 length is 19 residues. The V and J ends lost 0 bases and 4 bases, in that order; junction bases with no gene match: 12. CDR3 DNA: TGTGCCAGCAGCCAAGATCCAGCCCGGACTAGCGGATATTACAATGAGCAGTTCTTC. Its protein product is CASSQDPARTSGYYNEQFF.

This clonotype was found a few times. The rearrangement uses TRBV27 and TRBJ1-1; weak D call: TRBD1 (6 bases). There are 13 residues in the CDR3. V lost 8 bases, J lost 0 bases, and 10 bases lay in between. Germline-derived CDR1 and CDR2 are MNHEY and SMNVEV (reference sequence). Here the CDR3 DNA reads TGTGCCAGCGGGGGGCGATTGAACACTGAAGCTTTCTTT. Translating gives CASGGRLNTEAFF.

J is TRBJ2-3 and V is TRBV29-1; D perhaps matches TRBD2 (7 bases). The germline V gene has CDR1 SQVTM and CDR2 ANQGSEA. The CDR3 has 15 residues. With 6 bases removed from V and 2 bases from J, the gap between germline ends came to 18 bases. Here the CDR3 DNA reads TGCAGCGTGGCCCTGGGGAGGGGGTTCACAGATACGCAGTATTTT. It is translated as CSVALGRGFTDTQYF.

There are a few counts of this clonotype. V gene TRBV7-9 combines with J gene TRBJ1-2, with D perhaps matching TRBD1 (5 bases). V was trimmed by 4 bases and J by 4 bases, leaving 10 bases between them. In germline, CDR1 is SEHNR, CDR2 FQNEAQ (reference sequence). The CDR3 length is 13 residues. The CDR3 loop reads CASSSGRLYGYTF. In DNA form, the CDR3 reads TGTGCCAGCAGCTCGGGACGGCTCTATGGCTACACCTTC. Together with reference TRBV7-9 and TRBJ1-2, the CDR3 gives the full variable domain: DTGVSQNPRHKITKRGQNVTFRCDPISEHNRLYWYRQTLGQGPEFLTYFQNEAQLEKSRLLSDRFSAERPKGSFSTLEIQRTEQGDSAMYLCASSSGRLYGYTFGSGTRLTVV.

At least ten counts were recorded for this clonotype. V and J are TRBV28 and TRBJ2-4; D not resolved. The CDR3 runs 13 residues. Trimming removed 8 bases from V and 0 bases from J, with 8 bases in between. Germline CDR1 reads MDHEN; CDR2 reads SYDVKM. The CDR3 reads CASFEVAKNIQYF. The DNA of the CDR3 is TGTGCCAGCTTCGAAGTAGCCAAAAACATTCAGTACTTC.

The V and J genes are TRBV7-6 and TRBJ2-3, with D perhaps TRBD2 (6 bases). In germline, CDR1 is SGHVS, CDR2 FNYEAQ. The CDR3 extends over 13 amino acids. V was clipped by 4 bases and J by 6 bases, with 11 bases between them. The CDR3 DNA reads TGTGCCAGCAGCTCCTGGCGGGGCGATACGCAGTATTTT. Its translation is CASSSWRGDTQYF.

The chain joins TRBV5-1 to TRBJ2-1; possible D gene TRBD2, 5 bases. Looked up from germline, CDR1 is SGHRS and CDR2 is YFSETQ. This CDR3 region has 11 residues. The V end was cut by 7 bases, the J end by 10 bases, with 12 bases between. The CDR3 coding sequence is TGCGCCAGCCACAGCGGTTACGAGCAGTTCTTC. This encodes CASHSGYEQFF.

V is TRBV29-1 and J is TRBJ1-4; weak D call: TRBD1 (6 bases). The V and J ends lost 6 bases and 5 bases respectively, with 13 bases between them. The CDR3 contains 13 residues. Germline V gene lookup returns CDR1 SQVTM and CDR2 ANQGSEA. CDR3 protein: CSVPGTLNEKLFF. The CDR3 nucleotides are TGCAGCGTGCCCGGGACATTGAATGAAAAACTGTTTTTT.

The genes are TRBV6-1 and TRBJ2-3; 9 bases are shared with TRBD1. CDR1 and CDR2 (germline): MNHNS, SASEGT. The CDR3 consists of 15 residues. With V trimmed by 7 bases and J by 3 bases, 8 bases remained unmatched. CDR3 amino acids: CASNNRGQRTDTQYF. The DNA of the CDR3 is TGTGCCAGCAACAACAGGGGGCAAAGGACAGATACGCAGTATTTT.

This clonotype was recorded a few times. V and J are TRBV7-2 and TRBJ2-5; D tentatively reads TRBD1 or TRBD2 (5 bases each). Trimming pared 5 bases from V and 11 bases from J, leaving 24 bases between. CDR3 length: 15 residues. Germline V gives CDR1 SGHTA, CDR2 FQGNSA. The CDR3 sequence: CASSPYGTQYNEQYF. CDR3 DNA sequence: TGTGCCAGCAGCCCTTACGGGACGCAGTACAATGAGCAGTACTTC. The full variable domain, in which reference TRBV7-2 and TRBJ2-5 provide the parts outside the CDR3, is GAGVSQSPSNKVTEKGKDVELRCDPISGHTALYWYRQSLGQGLEFLIYFQGNSAPDKSGLPSDRFSAERTGGSVSTLTIQRTQQEDSAVYLCASSPYGTQYNEQYFGPGTRLLVL.

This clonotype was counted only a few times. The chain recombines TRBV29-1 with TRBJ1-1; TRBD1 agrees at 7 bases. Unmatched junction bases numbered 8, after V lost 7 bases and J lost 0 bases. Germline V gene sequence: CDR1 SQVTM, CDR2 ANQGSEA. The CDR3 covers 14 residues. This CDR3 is CSAARTGMNTEAFF. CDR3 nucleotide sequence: TGCAGCGCCGCCCGGACAGGTATGAACACTGAAGCTTTCTTT.

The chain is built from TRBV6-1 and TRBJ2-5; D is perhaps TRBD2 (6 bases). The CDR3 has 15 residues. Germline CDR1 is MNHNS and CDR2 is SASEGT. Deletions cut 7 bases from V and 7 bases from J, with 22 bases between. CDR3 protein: CASTEKVWGDATQYF. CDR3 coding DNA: TGTGCCAGCACCGAAAAGGTCTGGGGGGATGCGACCCAGTACTTC.

The CDR3 bases are TGCAGTGCTAGACCAGATTATAGCAATCAGCCCCAGCATTTT. Amino acid sequence: CSARPDYSNQPQHF. The chain has TRBV20-1 and TRBJ1-5; D is uncertain. Germline-derived CDR1 and CDR2 are DFQATT and SNEGSKA (reference sequence). Between the trimmed V and J ends, which lost 2 bases and 0 bases, there was a span of 8 bases. The CDR3 spans 14 residues.

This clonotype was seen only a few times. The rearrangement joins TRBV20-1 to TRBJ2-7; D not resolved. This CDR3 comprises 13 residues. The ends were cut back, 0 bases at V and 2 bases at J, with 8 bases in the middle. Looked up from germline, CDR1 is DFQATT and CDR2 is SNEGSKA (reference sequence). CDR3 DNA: TGCAGTGCTAGAGATTACTACCCCTACGAGCAGTACTTC. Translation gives CSARDYYPYEQYF.

CDR3 in amino acids: CSASQAGTYEQYF. The CDR3 nucleotides read TGCAGTGCTAGTCAGGCAGGGACGTACGAGCAGTACTTC. V and J are TRBV20-1 and TRBJ2-7; D possibly matches TRBD1 or TRBD2 (5 bases each). Germline V lookup: CDR1 DFQATT, CDR2 SNEGSKA (reference sequence). The CDR3 totals 13 residues. Between the trimmed V and J ends, which lost 3 bases and 4 bases, there was a span of 13 bases.

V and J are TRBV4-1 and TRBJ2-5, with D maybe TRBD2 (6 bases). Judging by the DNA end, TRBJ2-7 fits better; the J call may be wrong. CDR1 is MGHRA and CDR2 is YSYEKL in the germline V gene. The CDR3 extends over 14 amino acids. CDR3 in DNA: TGCGCCAGCAGCCCGTATAGCGGTCCCTACGAGCAGTACTTC. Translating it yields CASSPYSGPYEQYF.

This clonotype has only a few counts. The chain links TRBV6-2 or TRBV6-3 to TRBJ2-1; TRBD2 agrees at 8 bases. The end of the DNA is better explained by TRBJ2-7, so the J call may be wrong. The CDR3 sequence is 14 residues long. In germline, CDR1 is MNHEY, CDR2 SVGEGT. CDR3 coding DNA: TGTGCCAGCCAACGGGGGGGCTCCTACAATGAGCAGTACTTC. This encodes CASQRGGSYNEQYF.

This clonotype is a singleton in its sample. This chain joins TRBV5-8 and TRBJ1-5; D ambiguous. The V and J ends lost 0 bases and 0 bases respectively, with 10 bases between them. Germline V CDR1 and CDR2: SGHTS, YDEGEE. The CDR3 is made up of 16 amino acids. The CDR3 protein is CASSLEAIFSNQPQHF. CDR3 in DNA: TGTGCCAGCAGCTTGGAGGCCATATTTAGCAATCAGCCCCAGCATTTT.

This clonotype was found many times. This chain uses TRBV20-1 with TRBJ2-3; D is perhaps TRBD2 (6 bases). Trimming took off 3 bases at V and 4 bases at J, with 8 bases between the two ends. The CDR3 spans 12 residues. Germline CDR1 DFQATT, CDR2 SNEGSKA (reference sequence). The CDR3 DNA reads TGCAGTGCTAGCGGGAGCCCAGATACGCAGTATTTT. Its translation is CSASGSPDTQYF.

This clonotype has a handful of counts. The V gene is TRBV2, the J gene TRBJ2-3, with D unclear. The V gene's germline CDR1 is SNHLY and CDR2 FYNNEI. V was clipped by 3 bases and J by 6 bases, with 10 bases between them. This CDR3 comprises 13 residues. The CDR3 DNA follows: TGTGCCAGCAGTGAGGGCGTGGTGGATACGCAGTATTTT. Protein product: CASSEGVVDTQYF.

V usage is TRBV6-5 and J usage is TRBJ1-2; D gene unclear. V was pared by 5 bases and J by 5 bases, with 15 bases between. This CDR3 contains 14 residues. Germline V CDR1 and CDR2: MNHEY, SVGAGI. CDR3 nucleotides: TGTGCCAGCAGTCCAAATTCGGAGAGATATGGCTACACCTTC. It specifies CASSPNSERYGYTF.

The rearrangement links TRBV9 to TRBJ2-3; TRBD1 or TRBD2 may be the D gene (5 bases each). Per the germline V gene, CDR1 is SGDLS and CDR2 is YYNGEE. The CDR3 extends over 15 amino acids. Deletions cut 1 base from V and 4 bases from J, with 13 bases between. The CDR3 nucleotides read TGTGCCAGCAGCGTAAGGGACGGACCCGCAGATACGCAGTATTTT. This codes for CASSVRDGPADTQYF. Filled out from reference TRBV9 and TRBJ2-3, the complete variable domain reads DSGVTQTPKHLITATGQRVTLRCSPRSGDLSVYWYQQSLDQGLQFLIQYYNGEERAKGNILERFSAQQFPDLHSELNLSSLELGDSALYFCASSVRDGPADTQYFGPGTRLTVL.